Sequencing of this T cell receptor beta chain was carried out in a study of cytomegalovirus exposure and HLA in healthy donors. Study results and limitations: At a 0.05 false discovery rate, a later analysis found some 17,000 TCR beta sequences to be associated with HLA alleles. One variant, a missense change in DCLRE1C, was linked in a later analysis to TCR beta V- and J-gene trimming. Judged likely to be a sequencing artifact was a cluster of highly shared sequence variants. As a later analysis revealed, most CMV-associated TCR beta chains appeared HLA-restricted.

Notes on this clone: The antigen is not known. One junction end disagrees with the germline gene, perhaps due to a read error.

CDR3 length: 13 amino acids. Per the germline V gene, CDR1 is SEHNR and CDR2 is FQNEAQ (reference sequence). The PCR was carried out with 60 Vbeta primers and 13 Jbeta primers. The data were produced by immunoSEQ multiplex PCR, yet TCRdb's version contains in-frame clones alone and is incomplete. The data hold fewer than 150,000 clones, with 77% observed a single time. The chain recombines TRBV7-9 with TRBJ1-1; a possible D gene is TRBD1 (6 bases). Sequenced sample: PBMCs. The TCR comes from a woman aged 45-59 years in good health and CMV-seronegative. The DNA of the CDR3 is TGTGCCAGCGGCTTATGGGAGGGGGCTGAAGCTTTCTTT. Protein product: CASGLWEGAEAFF.